This T cell receptor beta chain derives from a study of OX40 agonist ivuxolimab in advanced cancers. Drawing of blood for sampling happened at baseline, at cycle 4 day 1, and at cycle 7 day 1. Trimming removed 3 bases from V and 1 base from J, with 6 bases in between. The length of the CDR3 is 13 residues. Looked up from germline, CDR1 is SGHAT and CDR2 is FQNNGV. Clones were sequenced by immunoSEQ multiplex PCR, and TCRdb holds only the in-frame ones, with some missing. The sample contains 100,000 or so clones, roughly nine tenths of which appear only once. This clonotype was obtained from an adult with an advanced solid tumor such as melanoma, head and neck, liver or kidney cancer. The sequencing used CD4+ or CD8+ T cells sorted from blood, collected in a trial of the OX40 agonist ivuxolimab. The chain joins TRBV11-2 to TRBJ1-1; the D is unclear. This chain's CDR3 is CASSFTENTEAFF. The CDR3 DNA reads TGTGCCAGCAGCTTTACAGAGAACACTGAAGCTTTCTTT.